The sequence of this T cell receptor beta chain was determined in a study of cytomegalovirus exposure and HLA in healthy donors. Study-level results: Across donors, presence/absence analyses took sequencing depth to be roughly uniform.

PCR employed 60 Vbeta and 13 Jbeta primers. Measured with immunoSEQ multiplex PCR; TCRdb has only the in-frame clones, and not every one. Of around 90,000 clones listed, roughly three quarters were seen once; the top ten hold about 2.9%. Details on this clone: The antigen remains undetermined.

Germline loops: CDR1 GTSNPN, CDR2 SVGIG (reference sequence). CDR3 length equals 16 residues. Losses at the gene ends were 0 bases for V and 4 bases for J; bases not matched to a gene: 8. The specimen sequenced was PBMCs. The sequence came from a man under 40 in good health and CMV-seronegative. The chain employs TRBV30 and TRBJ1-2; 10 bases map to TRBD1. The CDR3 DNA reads TGTGCCTGGAGTGTGAGACAGGGGGCAGACCTCTATGGCTACACCTTC. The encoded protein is CAWSVRQGADLYGYTF.